This TCR beta chain was sequenced during a study of T cell responses to AZD1222 COVID-19 vaccine. Study-level results: Only six or seven AZD1222 recipients tested seropositive at baseline.

As regards this clone: The antigen is not known.

Per the germline V gene, CDR1 is MNHEY and CDR2 is SMNVEV (reference sequence). The CDR3 totals 15 residues. V was pared by 6 bases and J by 5 bases, with 8 bases of the junction left unmatched. Assay used: immunoSEQ multiplex PCR; TCRdb lists only in-frame clones, some missing. Of just under 90,000 clones listed, roughly 87% are singletons. The sequenced sample was peripheral blood, obtained on day 0 of AZD1222 vaccination. The source is an adult in good health. The genes are TRBV27 and TRBJ2-1; the match to TRBD1 covers 9 bases. The CDR3 reads CASRRDRGEDNEQFF. The CDR3 DNA reads TGTGCCAGCAGGAGAGACAGGGGGGAGGACAATGAGCAGTTCTTC.